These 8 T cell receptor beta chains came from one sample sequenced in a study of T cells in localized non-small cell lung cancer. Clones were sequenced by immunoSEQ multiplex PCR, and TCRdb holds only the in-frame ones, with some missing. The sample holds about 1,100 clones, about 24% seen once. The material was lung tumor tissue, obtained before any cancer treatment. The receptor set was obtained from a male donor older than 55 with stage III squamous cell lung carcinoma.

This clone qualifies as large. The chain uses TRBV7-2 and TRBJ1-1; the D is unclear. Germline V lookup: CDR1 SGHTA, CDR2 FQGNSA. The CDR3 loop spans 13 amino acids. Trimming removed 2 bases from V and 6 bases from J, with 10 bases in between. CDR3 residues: CASSLWGSAEAFF. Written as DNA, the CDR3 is TGTGCCAGCAGCTTATGGGGAAGCGCTGAAGCTTTCTTT.

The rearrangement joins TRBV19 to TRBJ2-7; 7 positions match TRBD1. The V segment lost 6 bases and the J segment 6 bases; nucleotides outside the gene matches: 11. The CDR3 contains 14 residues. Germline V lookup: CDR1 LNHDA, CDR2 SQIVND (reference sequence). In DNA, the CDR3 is TGTGCCAGTAGCCCCAGGGGGAGCCCGGGCGAGCAGTACTTC. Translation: CASSPRGSPGEQYF.

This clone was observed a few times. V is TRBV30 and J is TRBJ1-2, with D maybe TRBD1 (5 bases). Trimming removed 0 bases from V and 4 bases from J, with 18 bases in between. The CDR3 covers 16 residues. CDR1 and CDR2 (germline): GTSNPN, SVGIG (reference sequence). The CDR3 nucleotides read TGTGCCTGGAGTGTAGAGGGACCCCTCAACCTCTATGGCTACACCTTC. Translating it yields CAWSVEGPLNLYGYTF.

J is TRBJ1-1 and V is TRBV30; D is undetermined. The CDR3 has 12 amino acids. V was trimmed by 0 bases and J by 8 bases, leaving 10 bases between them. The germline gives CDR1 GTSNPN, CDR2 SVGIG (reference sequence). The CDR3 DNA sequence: TGTGCCTGGAGTGTTACGATGGCAGAAGCTTTCTTT. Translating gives CAWSVTMAEAFF.

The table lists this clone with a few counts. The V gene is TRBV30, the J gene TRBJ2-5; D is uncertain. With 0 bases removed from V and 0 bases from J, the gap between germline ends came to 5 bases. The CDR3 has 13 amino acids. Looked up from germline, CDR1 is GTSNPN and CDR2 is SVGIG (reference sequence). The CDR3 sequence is CAWSVLDQETQYF. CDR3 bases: TGTGCCTGGAGTGTACTGGACCAAGAGACCCAGTACTTC.

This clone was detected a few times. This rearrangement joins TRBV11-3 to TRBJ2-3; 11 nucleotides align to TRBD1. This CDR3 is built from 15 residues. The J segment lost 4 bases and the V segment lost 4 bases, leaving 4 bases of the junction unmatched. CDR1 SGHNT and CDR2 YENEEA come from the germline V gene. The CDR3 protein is CASSSGQGASDTQYF. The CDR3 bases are TGTGCCAGCAGCTCCGGACAGGGGGCTTCAGATACGCAGTATTTT.

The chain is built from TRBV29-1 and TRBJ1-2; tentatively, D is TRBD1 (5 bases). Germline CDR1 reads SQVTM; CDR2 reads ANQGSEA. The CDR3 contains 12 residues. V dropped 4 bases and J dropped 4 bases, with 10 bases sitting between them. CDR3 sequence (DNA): TGCAGCGTTGGAGTGGGGGGCTATGGCTACACCTTC. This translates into CSVGVGGYGYTF.

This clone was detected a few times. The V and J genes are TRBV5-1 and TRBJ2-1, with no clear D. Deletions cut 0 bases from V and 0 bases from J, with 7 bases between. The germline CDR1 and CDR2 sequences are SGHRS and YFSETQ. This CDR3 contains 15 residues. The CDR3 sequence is CASSLEASSYNEQFF. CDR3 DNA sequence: TGCGCCAGCAGCTTGGAGGCTAGCTCCTACAATGAGCAGTTCTTC.